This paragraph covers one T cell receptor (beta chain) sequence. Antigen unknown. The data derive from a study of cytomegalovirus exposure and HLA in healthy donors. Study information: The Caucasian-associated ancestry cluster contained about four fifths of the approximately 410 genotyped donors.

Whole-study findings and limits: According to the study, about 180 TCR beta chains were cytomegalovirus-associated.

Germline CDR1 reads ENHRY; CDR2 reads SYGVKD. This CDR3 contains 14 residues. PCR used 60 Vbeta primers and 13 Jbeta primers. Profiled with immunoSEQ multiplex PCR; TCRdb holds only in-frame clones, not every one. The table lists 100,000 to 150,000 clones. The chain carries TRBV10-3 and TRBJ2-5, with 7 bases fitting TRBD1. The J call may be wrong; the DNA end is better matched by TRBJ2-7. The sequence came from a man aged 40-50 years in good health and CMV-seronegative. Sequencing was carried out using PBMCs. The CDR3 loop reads CAISPPNRGHEQYF. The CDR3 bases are TGTGCCATCAGCCCCCCTAACAGGGGCCACGAGCAGTACTTC.